This is a list of T cell receptor beta chains from one sample in a study of T-cell memory formation after mild COVID-19. One entry per CDR3 protein results from TCRdb running MiXCR on the 5' RACE reads. The sample contains some 330,000 distinct CDR3 sequences, roughly 21% of which appear only once. The source material was PBMCs or a T cell subset sorted from them (not recorded which). Receptors were obtained from an adult woman who had mild COVID-19 (a few samples of this study predate the infection). Cell type and time point are not known. Both conserved end residues are part of each CDR3. Fields, in order: D gene, J gene, clone size, V gene, CDR3 DNA, CDR3 protein. The D gene is left open where the match is weak. Expanded clones are given a class, and other clones once, few, many or no size at all.

D gene: -; J gene: TRBJ1-2; clone size: -; V gene: TRBV9; CDR3 DNA: TGTGCCAGCAGCGTAGAACGTACGGGGGGCAACTATGGCTACACCTTC; CDR3 protein: CASSVERTGGNYGYTF
D gene: TRBD2; J gene: TRBJ2-7; clone size: few; V gene: TRBV5-1; CDR3 DNA: TGCGCCAGCAGCTTGTTCGGGGGGTCTCGTGAGCAGTACTTC; CDR3 protein: CASSLFGGSREQYF
D gene: TRBD2; J gene: TRBJ2-1; clone size: few; V gene: TRBV20-1; CDR3 DNA: TGCAGTGCTAATTATGCGGGGGGCCTTCACAATGAGCAGTTCTTC; CDR3 protein: CSANYAGGLHNEQFF
D gene: TRBD2; J gene: TRBJ2-7; clone size: -; V gene: TRBV20-1; CDR3 DNA: TGCAGTGCTAGAACGGGACTAGCGGCCTACGAGCAGTACTTC; CDR3 protein: CSARTGLAAYEQYF
D gene: -; J gene: TRBJ2-7; clone size: few; V gene: TRBV7-2; CDR3 DNA: TGTGCCAGCAGCTTGGAATCAGGGCGAGCCTACGAGCAGTACTTC; CDR3 protein: CASSLESGRAYEQYF
D gene: -; J gene: TRBJ2-2; clone size: few; V gene: TRBV28; CDR3 DNA: TGTGCCAGCAGGTCAGGGTCGGGTCGCTCCGGGGAGCTGTTTTTT; CDR3 protein: CASRSGSGRSGELFF
D gene: -; J gene: TRBJ2-1; clone size: -; V gene: TRBV5-1; CDR3 DNA: TGCGCCAGCAGCCCGTTGTCCGGGGCGGGTGAGCAGTTCTTC; CDR3 protein: CASSPLSGAGEQFF
D gene: -; J gene: TRBJ2-1; clone size: once; V gene: TRBV7-3; CDR3 DNA: TGTGCCAGCAGCTTAACCCCACAAGGGAACAATGAGAAGTTCTTC; CDR3 protein: CASSLTPQGNNEKFF
D gene: -; J gene: TRBJ1-1; clone size: -; V gene: TRBV15; CDR3 DNA: TGTGCCACCAGGGAGGTCTCCGTGGAAACTGAAGCTTTCTTT; CDR3 protein: CATREVSVETEAFF
D gene: TRBD2; J gene: TRBJ2-3; clone size: few; V gene: TRBV29-1; CDR3 DNA: TGCAGCGTTGAGGGACTAGCGGAGCTTTACACAGATACGCAGTATTTT; CDR3 protein: CSVEGLAELYTDTQYF
D gene: -; J gene: TRBJ2-3; clone size: few; V gene: TRBV20-1; CDR3 DNA: TGCAGTGCTAGAGATCGCAGGCGGCCCACAGATACGCAGTATTTT; CDR3 protein: CSARDRRRPTDTQYF
D gene: -; J gene: TRBJ1-4; clone size: few; V gene: TRBV4-3; CDR3 DNA: TGCGCCAGCAGCCAAGATATGGACGGCATTAATGAAAAACTGTTTTTT; CDR3 protein: CASSQDMDGINEKLFF
D gene: -; J gene: TRBJ2-1; clone size: -; V gene: TRBV3-1; CDR3 DNA: TGTGCCAGCAGCCTCCCGGGGAGAAATAACAATGAGCAGTTCTTC; CDR3 protein: CASSLPGRNNNEQFF
D gene: TRBD2; J gene: TRBJ2-1; clone size: -; V gene: TRBV2; CDR3 DNA: TGTGCCAGCAGCCAAGTCGGTAGCGGGGGCTACAATGAGCAGTTCTTC; CDR3 protein: CASSQVGSGGYNEQFF
D gene: TRBD2; J gene: TRBJ2-3; clone size: -; V gene: TRBV7-7; CDR3 DNA: TGTGCTAGCAGCACGGGACTAGCGGGAGGAGATACGCAGTATTTT; CDR3 protein: CASSTGLAGGDTQYF
D gene: -; J gene: TRBJ2-3; clone size: -; V gene: TRBV29-1; CDR3 DNA: TGCAGCGTTAGGCACGGGACAGATACGCAGTATTTT; CDR3 protein: CSVRHGTDTQYF
D gene: TRBD2; J gene: TRBJ2-5; clone size: few; V gene: TRBV6-1; CDR3 DNA: TGTGCCAGCAGTGAAGCTAGCGGGGGACAAGAGACCCAGTACTTC; CDR3 protein: CASSEASGGQETQYF
D gene: TRBD1; J gene: TRBJ1-1; clone size: -; V gene: TRBV20-1; CDR3 DNA: TGCAGTGCTGACGGACAGGGGTACACTGAAGCTTTCTTT; CDR3 protein: CSADGQGYTEAFF
D gene: -; J gene: TRBJ1-2; clone size: many; V gene: TRBV12-3/TRBV12-4; CDR3 DNA: TGTGCCAGCAGTTTAGTGGCAAACTATGGCTACACCTTC; CDR3 protein: CASSLVANYGYTF
D gene: -; J gene: TRBJ2-5; clone size: -; V gene: TRBV4-3; CDR3 DNA: TGCGCCAGCAGCCAAGATCAGGTCAGGGACCTAGAGACCCAGTACTTC; CDR3 protein: CASSQDQVRDLETQYF
D gene: TRBD2; J gene: TRBJ2-1; clone size: once; V gene: TRBV6-1; CDR3 DNA: TGTGCCAGCAGTGGTAGCGGGTACTCCTACAATGAGCAGTTCTTC; CDR3 protein: CASSGSGYSYNEQFF
D gene: -; J gene: TRBJ2-5; clone size: -; V gene: TRBV7-9; CDR3 DNA: TGTGCCAGCAGCCCCGGTGGGGGACGGAGGCAAGAGACCCAGTACTTC; CDR3 protein: CASSPGGGRRQETQYF
D gene: TRBD2; J gene: TRBJ2-7; clone size: -; V gene: TRBV5-1; CDR3 DNA: TGCGCCAGCAGCAAGACTAGCGGGACCACAGTCTACGAGCAGTACTTC; CDR3 protein: CASSKTSGTTVYEQYF
D gene: -; J gene: TRBJ2-7; clone size: -; V gene: TRBV4-2; CDR3 DNA: TGTGCCAGCAGCCAAGGGGGTCAGGAGTCCTACGAGCAGTACTTC; CDR3 protein: CASSQGGQESYEQYF
D gene: -; J gene: TRBJ1-6; clone size: -; V gene: TRBV18; CDR3 DNA: TGTGCCAGCTCACCAAATACCGGGGGTCCTAATTCACCCCTCCACTTT; CDR3 protein: CASSPNTGGPNSPLHF
D gene: -; J gene: TRBJ1-1; clone size: -; V gene: TRBV2; CDR3 DNA: TGTGCCAGCAGTCGATTATTGACTGAAGCTTTCTTT; CDR3 protein: CASSRLLTEAFF
D gene: -; J gene: TRBJ1-1; clone size: -; V gene: TRBV11-2; CDR3 DNA: TGTGCCACTACAGGGTTGAACACTGAAGCTTTCTTT; CDR3 protein: CATTGLNTEAFF
D gene: -; J gene: TRBJ1-2; clone size: few; V gene: TRBV12-3/TRBV12-4; CDR3 DNA: TGTGCCAGCAGTTCGAGGACGAGGGAGGGCTACACCTTC; CDR3 protein: CASSSRTREGYTF
D gene: -; J gene: TRBJ2-7; clone size: few; V gene: TRBV14; CDR3 DNA: TGTGCCAGCAGCCACCCTGCATTGGGGTCCTACGAGCAGTACTTC; CDR3 protein: CASSHPALGSYEQYF
D gene: -; J gene: TRBJ2-5; clone size: few; V gene: TRBV3-1; CDR3 DNA: TGTGCCAGCAGCCAAGGATGGTACCAAGAGACCCAGTACTTC; CDR3 protein: CASSQGWYQETQYF
D gene: -; J gene: TRBJ1-1; clone size: few; V gene: TRBV19; CDR3 DNA: TGTGCCAGTACCGGATCACTCAACACTGAAGCTTTCTTT; CDR3 protein: CASTGSLNTEAFF
D gene: TRBD1; J gene: TRBJ2-7; clone size: -; V gene: TRBV7-2; CDR3 DNA: TGTGCCAGCAGCCTGCAGGGGGCCGACCCCTACGAGCAGTACTTC; CDR3 protein: CASSLQGADPYEQYF
D gene: -; J gene: TRBJ1-5; clone size: -; V gene: TRBV5-1; CDR3 DNA: TGCGCCAGCAGCGTCTGGACGGGGCAGCCCCAGCATTTT; CDR3 protein: CASSVWTGQPQHF
D gene: TRBD2; J gene: TRBJ2-1; clone size: few; V gene: TRBV5-4; CDR3 DNA: TGTGCCAGCAGCTTGGAAGGGACTACCCCGGGCAATGAGCAGTTCTTC; CDR3 protein: CASSLEGTTPGNEQFF
D gene: -; J gene: TRBJ2-6; clone size: -; V gene: TRBV10-3; CDR3 DNA: TGTGCCATCAGTGAGCAAAACTCTGGGGCCAACGTCCTGACTTTC; CDR3 protein: CAISEQNSGANVLTF
D gene: -; J gene: TRBJ1-4; clone size: few; V gene: TRBV20-1; CDR3 DNA: TGCAGTGCTACCCGGGACACGAATGAAAAACTGTTTTTT; CDR3 protein: CSATRDTNEKLFF
D gene: TRBD1; J gene: TRBJ1-1; clone size: few; V gene: TRBV4-1; CDR3 DNA: TGCGCCAGCAGCCCCACCCCCCAGGGGGCGTCTGGGAACACTGAAGCTTTCTTT; CDR3 protein: CASSPTPQGASGNTEAFF
D gene: TRBD1; J gene: TRBJ2-3; clone size: -; V gene: TRBV29-1; CDR3 DNA: TGCAGCGCCTACAGGGGGTCAGAGCCAGATACGCAGTATTTT; CDR3 protein: CSAYRGSEPDTQYF
D gene: TRBD1; J gene: TRBJ2-7; clone size: few; V gene: TRBV6-6; CDR3 DNA: TGTGCCAGCAGTTTTGGGGACAGGGCTAGCGAGCAGTACTTC; CDR3 protein: CASSFGDRASEQYF
D gene: -; J gene: TRBJ2-7; clone size: -; V gene: TRBV13; CDR3 DNA: TGTGCCAGCAGCCCAGAGGGGGCGGAGACTAGGCGGTACGAGCAGTACTTC; CDR3 protein: CASSPEGAETRRYEQYF
D gene: -; J gene: TRBJ2-2; clone size: -; V gene: TRBV9; CDR3 DNA: TGTGCCAGCAGCGCCGAGTGGGCACACACCGGGGAGCTGTTTTTT; CDR3 protein: CASSAEWAHTGELFF
D gene: -; J gene: TRBJ2-1; clone size: -; V gene: TRBV29-1; CDR3 DNA: TGCAGCGTTGAAAAGTACAATGAGCAGTTCTTC; CDR3 protein: CSVEKYNEQFF